This TCR beta chain was sequenced during a study of early T cells in non-severe SARS-CoV-2 infection. Broader study findings: VDJdb matches were skewed toward anti-spike CD8 T cell responses.

The length of the CDR3 is 15 residues. The V end lost 0 bases, the J end lost 0 bases, and 6 bases lay between the germline ends. Germline loops: CDR1 SEHNR, CDR2 FQNEAQ (reference sequence). One entry per CDR3 protein, called by TCRdb with MiXCR from the 5' RACE reads. The table lists 80,000 to 100,000 distinct CDR3 sequences, approximately 15% of them singletons. This clonotype was seen at least ten times. Antigen specificity is unknown. Input material: whole blood. The TCR originated in an adult who was a healthcare worker with PCR-confirmed SARS-CoV-2 infection or an uninfected control (not recorded which). The gene calls are TRBV7-9 and TRBJ2-1; no definite D call. The CDR3 loop is CASSLAGISYNEQFF. The DNA for the CDR3 is TGTGCCAGCAGCTTAGCAGGGATCTCCTACAATGAGCAGTTCTTC. The complete variable domain, with remaining parts taken from reference TRBV7-9 and TRBJ2-1, reads DTGVSQNPRHKITKRGQNVTFRCDPISEHNRLYWYRQTLGQGPEFLTYFQNEAQLEKSRLLSDRFSAERPKGSFSTLEIQRTEQGDSAMYLCASSLAGISYNEQFFGPGTRLTVL.